The 20 T cell receptor beta chains reported below all come from one sample, sequenced in a study of cytomegalovirus exposure and HLA in healthy donors. The PCR was carried out with 60 Vbeta primers and 13 Jbeta primers. TCRdb's table, derived via immunoSEQ multiplex PCR, lists solely in-frame clones and lacks some. The table includes approximately 120,000 clones, approximately 73% detected once. The sequenced sample consisted of PBMCs. The receptors were sampled from a man between 60 and 70 years old in good health and CMV-seropositive.

DNA for the CDR3: TGCGCCAGCAGCTTGGGACTAGCGGCATTCCTCGAGCAGTACTTC. It translates to CASSLGLAAFLEQYF. The chain carries TRBV5-1 and TRBJ2-5; 9 positions match TRBD2. The DNA end lines up better with TRBJ2-7; the J call may be wrong. The germline V gene encodes CDR1 SGHRS and CDR2 YFSETQ. The CDR3 spans 15 residues.

In this sample, this clone turned up a few times. This chain links TRBV29-1 with TRBJ1-1; TRBD1 might be the D (5 bases). This CDR3 contains 14 residues. Trimming cost V 6 bases and J 4 bases, with 18 bases left between them. Germline V lookup: CDR1 SQVTM, CDR2 ANQGSEA. As DNA, the CDR3 is TGCAGCGTCCAACAAGTCGCCCAGGGCACTGAAGCTTTCTTT. Protein sequence: CSVQQVAQGTEAFF.

The chain combines TRBV14 with TRBJ1-1; the match to TRBD1 covers 8 bases. CDR1 is SGHDN, CDR2 FVKESK, per germline. The CDR3 has 15 residues. V shed 4 bases and J 1 base; nucleotides not matched to a gene: 5. The CDR3 loop reads CASSPLGQGNTEAFF. The CDR3 DNA follows: TGTGCCAGCAGCCCCCTAGGACAGGGGAACACTGAAGCTTTCTTT.

This chain joins TRBV7-9 and TRBJ2-5; the match to TRBD2 covers 9 bases. CDR3 length equals 16 residues. Germline V gene lookup returns CDR1 SEHNR and CDR2 FQNEAQ (reference sequence). V was clipped by 5 bases and J by 2 bases; unmatched bases: 9. In nucleotides, the CDR3 is TGTGCCAGCAGCGGTTTTGGAGCGGGGGGACAAGAGACCCAGTACTTC. Amino acid sequence: CASSGFGAGGQETQYF.

This chain connects TRBV30 to TRBJ1-4, with D maybe TRBD1 (6 bases). The CDR3 contains 14 residues. Trimming took 6 bases from V and 5 from J, leaving 16 bases between them. Looked up from germline, CDR1 is GTSNPN and CDR2 is SVGIG (reference sequence). The CDR3 spells CACLPQGKNEKLFF. CDR3 nucleotides: TGTGCCTGTCTCCCTCAGGGGAAAAATGAAAAACTGTTTTTT.

The J gene is TRBJ2-7, the V gene TRBV5-1; weak D call: TRBD2 (5 bases). Trimming stripped 0 bases from V and 6 bases from J, with 7 bases between. The CDR3 runs to 12 residues. Germline V gene sequence: CDR1 SGHRS, CDR2 YFSETQ. The CDR3 coding sequence is TGCGCCAGCAGCTTGGACGAGGGCGAGCAGTACTTC. Protein: CASSLDEGEQYF.

The rearrangement joins TRBV7-3 to TRBJ2-3, with TRBD2 as a possible D gene (6 bases). This CDR3 comprises 12 residues. V gave up 2 bases and J gave up 8 bases, with 8 bases separating them. Per germline, CDR1 SGHTA and CDR2 FQGTGA. CDR3 loop: CASSLDGGTQYF. DNA of the CDR3: TGTGCCAGCAGCTTAGACGGGGGTACGCAGTATTTT.

The gene calls are TRBV6-5 and TRBJ1-2, with TRBD1 matching 7 bases. Germline assignment: CDR1 MNHEY and CDR2 SVGAGI. This CDR3 is 15 amino acids long. V lost 5 bases and J lost 2; bases outside the gene matches: 8. CDR3 loop: CASSRAGDSNYGYTF. As DNA, the CDR3 is TGTGCCAGCAGTCGCGCCGGGGACAGCAACTATGGCTACACCTTC.

The J gene is TRBJ1-6, the V gene TRBV27; no firm D call. The germline V gene encodes CDR1 MNHEY and CDR2 SMNVEV (reference sequence). The V and J ends lost 4 bases and 3 bases respectively, with 7 bases between them. The CDR3 is 14 amino acids. The CDR3 sequence: CASSWTIYNSPLHF. The DNA for the CDR3 is TGTGCCAGCAGTTGGACTATCTATAATTCACCCCTCCACTTT.

The chain uses TRBV6-5 and TRBJ1-4, with unresolved D. The germline V and J ends were trimmed by 0 bases and 7 bases, with 12 bases remaining between them. CDR3 length equals 15 residues. The V gene's germline CDR1 is MNHEY and CDR2 SVGAGI. CDR3 bases: TGTGCCAGCAGTTACTCGATCAGGTCCATTGAAAAACTGTTTTTT. It yields the protein CASSYSIRSIEKLFF.

The chain is built from TRBV5-1 and TRBJ1-2; a possible D gene is TRBD1 (5 bases). Germline-derived CDR1 and CDR2 are SGHRS and YFSETQ. Trimming removed 2 bases from V and 4 bases from J, with 12 bases in between. The CDR3 sequence is 14 residues long. CDR3 nucleotide sequence: TGCGCCAGCAGCTTTGCAGGGATTAGCTATGGCTACACCTTC. This codes for CASSFAGISYGYTF.

The genes are TRBV29-1 and TRBJ1-1; possibly TRBD1 for D (6 bases). The germline V gene encodes CDR1 SQVTM and CDR2 ANQGSEA. The germline V and J ends were trimmed by 6 bases and 0 bases, with 11 bases remaining between them. The CDR3 has 13 amino acids. This chain's CDR3 is CSVLNRVNTEAFF. The CDR3 region has the DNA TGCAGCGTCCTGAACAGGGTGAACACTGAAGCTTTCTTT.

V is TRBV28 and J is TRBJ1-6, with 7 bases aligning to TRBD1. V was pared by 4 bases and J by 7 bases, with 7 bases of the junction left unmatched. Germline V gene lookup returns CDR1 MDHEN and CDR2 SYDVKM. The CDR3 length is 15 residues. CDR3 protein: CASSYLTGENSPLHF. DNA of the CDR3: TGTGCCAGCAGTTACTTAACAGGGGAGAATTCACCCCTCCACTTT.

The gene calls are TRBV5-1 and TRBJ2-1; 7 bases match TRBD1. The J segment lost 4 bases and the V segment lost 4 bases, leaving 8 bases of the junction unmatched. CDR1 and CDR2 (germline): SGHRS, YFSETQ. The CDR3 runs to 15 residues. The DNA for the CDR3 is TGCGCCAGCAGCCAGGGGGACAGCTCGTACAATGAGCAGTTCTTC. It specifies CASSQGDSSYNEQFF. The full variable domain, rest sourced from reference TRBV5-1 and TRBJ2-1, is KAGVTQTPRYLIKTRGQQVTLSCSPISGHRSVSWYQQTPGQGLQFLFEYFSETQRNKGNFPGRFSGRQFSNSRSEMNVSTLELGDSALYLCASSQGDSSYNEQFFGPGTRLTVL.

The chain carries TRBV13 and TRBJ2-3; 8 positions agree with TRBD2. The junction had 4 bases not matched to a gene; V was cut back by 2 bases and J by 6 bases. CDR3 length: 14 residues. Germline assignment: CDR1 PRHDT and CDR2 FYEKMQ (reference sequence). Here the CDR3 reads CASSLRGGSDTQYF. The CDR3 region has the DNA TGTGCCAGCAGCTTACGGGGGGGATCGGATACGCAGTATTTT.

The chain employs TRBV4-1 and TRBJ1-1; the match to TRBD1 covers 7 bases. The germline V gene encodes CDR1 MGHRA and CDR2 YSYEKL. The CDR3 extends over 15 amino acids. V shed 0 bases and J 3 bases; nucleotides not matched to a gene: 4. CDR3 DNA sequence: TGCGCCAGCAGCCAAGAAGGCAGGGGGTACACTGAAGCTTTCTTT. Protein product: CASSQEGRGYTEAFF.

The chain employs TRBV6-6 and TRBJ2-7, with 7 bases that match TRBD2. J gave up 3 bases and V 5 bases, and 10 bases lay outside the gene matches. This CDR3 spans 15 amino acids. Germline V lookup: CDR1 MNHNY, CDR2 SVGAGI (reference sequence). CDR3 nucleotides: TGTGCCAGCAGTCGTACACTAGCGAGTCTCTACGAGCAGTACTTC. It encodes CASSRTLASLYEQYF.

This sequence joins TRBV27 and TRBJ1-2; TRBD1 aligns across 8 bases. The CDR3 loop spans 13 amino acids. The J segment lost 7 bases and the V segment lost 8 bases, leaving 9 bases of the junction unmatched. Germline V gene sequence: CDR1 MNHEY, CDR2 SMNVEV (reference sequence). The CDR3 nucleotides are TGTGCCAGCGGACAGACAGGGGTCGGTGGCTACACCTTC. Residues: CASGQTGVGGYTF.

This clone was detected a few times. V usage is TRBV5-1 and J usage is TRBJ1-4; TRBD1 matches at 7 bases. Germline V gives CDR1 SGHRS, CDR2 YFSETQ. Losses at the gene ends were 1 base for V and 4 bases for J; bases not matched to a gene: 1. The CDR3 length is 14 residues. CDR3 DNA sequence: TGCGCCAGCAGCTTGACAGGGGTTAATGAAAAACTGTTTTTT. Its translation: CASSLTGVNEKLFF.

The CDR3 reads CASSGDTSGGYTF. The DNA for the CDR3 is TGTGCCAGCAGTGGGGACACCTCTGGGGGCTACACCTTC. This rearrangement joins TRBV28 to TRBJ1-2, with a possible D match to TRBD1 (6 bases). Deletions cut 5 bases from V and 8 bases from J, with 15 bases between. The CDR3 is made up of 13 amino acids. Germline V lookup: CDR1 MDHEN, CDR2 SYDVKM.